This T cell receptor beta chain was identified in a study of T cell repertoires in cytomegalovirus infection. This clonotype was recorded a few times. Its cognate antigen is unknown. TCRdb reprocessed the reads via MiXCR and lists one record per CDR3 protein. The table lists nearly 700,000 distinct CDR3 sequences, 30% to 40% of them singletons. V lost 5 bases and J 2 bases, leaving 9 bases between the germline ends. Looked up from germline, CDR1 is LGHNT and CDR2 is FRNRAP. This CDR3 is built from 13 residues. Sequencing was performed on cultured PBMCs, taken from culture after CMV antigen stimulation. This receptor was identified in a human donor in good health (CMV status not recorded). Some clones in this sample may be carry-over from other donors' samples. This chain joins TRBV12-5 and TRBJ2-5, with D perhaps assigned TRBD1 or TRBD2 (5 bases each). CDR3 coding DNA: TGTGCTAGTGGTCGGGACGAACAAGAGACCCAGTACTTC. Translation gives CASGRDEQETQYF.